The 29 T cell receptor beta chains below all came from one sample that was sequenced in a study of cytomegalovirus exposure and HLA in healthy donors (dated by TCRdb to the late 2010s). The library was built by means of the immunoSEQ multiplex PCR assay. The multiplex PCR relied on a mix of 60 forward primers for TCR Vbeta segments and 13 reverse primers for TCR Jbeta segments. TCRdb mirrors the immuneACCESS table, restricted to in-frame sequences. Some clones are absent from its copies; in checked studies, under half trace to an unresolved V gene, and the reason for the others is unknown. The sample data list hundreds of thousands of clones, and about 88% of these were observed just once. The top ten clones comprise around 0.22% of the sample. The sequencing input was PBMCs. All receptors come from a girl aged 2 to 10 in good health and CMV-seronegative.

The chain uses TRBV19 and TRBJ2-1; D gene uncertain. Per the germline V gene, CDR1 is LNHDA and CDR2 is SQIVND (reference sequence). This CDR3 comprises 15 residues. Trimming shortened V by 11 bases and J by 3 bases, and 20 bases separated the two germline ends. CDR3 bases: TGTGCCGGTACCCCCCAGGTTACCCGCTACAATGAGCAGTTCTTC. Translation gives CAGTPQVTRYNEQFF.

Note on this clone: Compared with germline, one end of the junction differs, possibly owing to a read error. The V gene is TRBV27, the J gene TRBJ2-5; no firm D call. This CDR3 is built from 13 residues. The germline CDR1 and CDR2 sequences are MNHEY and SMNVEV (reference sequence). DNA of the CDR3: TGTGCCAGCAGTCTCCGGGTTCAAGGGACCCAGTACTTC. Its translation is CASSLRVQGTQYF.

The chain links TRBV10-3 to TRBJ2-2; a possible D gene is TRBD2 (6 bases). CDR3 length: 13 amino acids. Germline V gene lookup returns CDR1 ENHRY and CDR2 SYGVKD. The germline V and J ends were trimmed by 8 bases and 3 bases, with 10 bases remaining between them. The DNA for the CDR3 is TGTGCCATCGGAAGGGACTACACCGGGGAGCTGTTTTTT. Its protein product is CAIGRDYTGELFF.

In DNA, the CDR3 is TGCGCCAGCATCCGTCGGAGGCAGCCCCAGCATTTT. Its protein is CASIRRRQPQHF. The chain combines TRBV10-1 with TRBJ1-5, with D hard to call. The CDR3 contains 12 residues. CDR1 and CDR2 (germline): WNHNN, SYGVQD (reference sequence). Between the trimmed V and J ends, which lost 7 bases and 7 bases, there was a span of 11 bases.

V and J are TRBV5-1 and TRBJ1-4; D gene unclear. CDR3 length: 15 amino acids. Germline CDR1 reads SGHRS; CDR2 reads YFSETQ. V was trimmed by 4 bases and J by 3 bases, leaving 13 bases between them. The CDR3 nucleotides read TGCGCCAGCAGCGTGAACAGTGTCGCTAATGAAAAACTGTTTTTT. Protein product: CASSVNSVANEKLFF.

This CDR3 is CASSAGDKQETQYF. CDR3 sequence (DNA): TGTGCCAGTAGTGCGGGGGACAAACAAGAGACCCAGTACTTC. The chain couples TRBV19 to TRBJ2-5, with a tentative D call TRBD2 (7 bases). V was clipped by 5 bases and J by 2 bases, with 12 bases between them. CDR1 is LNHDA and CDR2 is SQIVND in the germline V gene (reference sequence). CDR3 length equals 14 residues.

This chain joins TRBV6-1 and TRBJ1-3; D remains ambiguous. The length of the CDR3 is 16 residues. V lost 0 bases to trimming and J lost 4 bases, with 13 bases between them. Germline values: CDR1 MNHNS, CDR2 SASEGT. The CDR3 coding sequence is TGTGCCAGCAGTGAAGCGCGTGTCGGTGAGGGAAACACCATATATTTT. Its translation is CASSEARVGEGNTIYF.

The CDR3 DNA reads as TGTGCCAGCAGCGTCGGGGGACCCCCACGGGGCGGGGAGCTGTTTTTT. This encodes CASSVGGPPRGGELFF. The chain has TRBV7-2 and TRBJ2-2, with a possible D match to TRBD2 (6 bases). V was shortened by 5 bases and J by 7 bases, with 20 bases between the two germline ends. Germline loops: CDR1 SGHTA, CDR2 FQGNSA. This CDR3 spans 16 amino acids.

The CDR3 DNA reads TGTGCCAGCAGCTTAGACTGGGGAGAGGACTATGGCTACACCTTC. It is translated as CASSLDWGEDYGYTF. The chain combines TRBV11-2 with TRBJ1-2; D is unresolved. Germline V CDR1 and CDR2: SGHAT, FQNNGV. V was pared by 0 bases and J by 3 bases, with 11 bases between. There are 15 residues in the CDR3.

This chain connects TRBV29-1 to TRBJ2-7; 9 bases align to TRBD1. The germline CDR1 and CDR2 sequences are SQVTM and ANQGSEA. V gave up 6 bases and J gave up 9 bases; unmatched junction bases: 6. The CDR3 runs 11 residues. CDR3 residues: CSVRTGDGQYF. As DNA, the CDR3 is TGCAGCGTAAGGACAGGGGATGGGCAGTACTTC.

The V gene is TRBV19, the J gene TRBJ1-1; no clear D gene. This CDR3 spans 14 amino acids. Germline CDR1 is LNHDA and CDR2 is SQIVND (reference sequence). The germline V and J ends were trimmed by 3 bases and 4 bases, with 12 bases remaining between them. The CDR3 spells CASSMRVMVTEAFF. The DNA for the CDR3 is TGTGCCAGTAGTATGAGGGTAATGGTCACTGAAGCTTTCTTT.

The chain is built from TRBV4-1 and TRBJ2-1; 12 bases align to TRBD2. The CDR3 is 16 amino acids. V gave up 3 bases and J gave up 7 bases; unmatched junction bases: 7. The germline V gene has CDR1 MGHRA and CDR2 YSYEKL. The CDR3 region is CASSQSSGGARNEQFF. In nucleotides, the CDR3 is TGCGCCAGCAGCCAGTCTAGCGGGGGGGCGAGGAATGAGCAGTTCTTC.

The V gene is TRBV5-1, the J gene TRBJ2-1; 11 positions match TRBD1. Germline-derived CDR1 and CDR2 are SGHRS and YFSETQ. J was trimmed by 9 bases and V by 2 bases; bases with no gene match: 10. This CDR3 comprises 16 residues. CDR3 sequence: CASSFTRTGGWIEQFF. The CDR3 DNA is TGCGCCAGCAGCTTCACGAGGACAGGGGGCTGGATTGAGCAGTTCTTC. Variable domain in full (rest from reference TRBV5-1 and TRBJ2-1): KAGVTQTPRYLIKTRGQQVTLSCSPISGHRSVSWYQQTPGQGLQFLFEYFSETQRNKGNFPGRFSGRQFSNSRSEMNVSTLELGDSALYLCASSFTRTGGWIEQFFGPGTRLTVL.

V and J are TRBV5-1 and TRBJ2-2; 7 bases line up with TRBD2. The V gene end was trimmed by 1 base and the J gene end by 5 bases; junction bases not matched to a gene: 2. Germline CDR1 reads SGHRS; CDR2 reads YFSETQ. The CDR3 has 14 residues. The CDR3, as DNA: TGCGCCAGCAGCTTGTGGCGGGAGACCGGGGAGCTGTTTTTT. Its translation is CASSLWRETGELFF.

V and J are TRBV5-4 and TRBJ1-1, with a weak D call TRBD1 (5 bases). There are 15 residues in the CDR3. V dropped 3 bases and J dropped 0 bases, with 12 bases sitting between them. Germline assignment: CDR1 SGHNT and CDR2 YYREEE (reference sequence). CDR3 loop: CASSSQLTVNTEAFF. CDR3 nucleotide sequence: TGTGCCAGCAGCTCCCAATTGACAGTGAACACTGAAGCTTTCTTT. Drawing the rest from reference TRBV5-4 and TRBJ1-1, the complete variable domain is ETGVTQSPTHLIKTRGQQVTLRCSSQSGHNTVSWYQQALGQGPQFIFQYYREEENGRGNFPPRFSGLQFPNYSSELNVNALELDDSALYLCASSSQLTVNTEAFFGQGTRLTVV.

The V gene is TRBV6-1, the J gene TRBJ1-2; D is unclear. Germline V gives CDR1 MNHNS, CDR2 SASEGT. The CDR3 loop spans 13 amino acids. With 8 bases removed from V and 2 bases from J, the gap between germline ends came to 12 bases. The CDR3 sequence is CASRGAENYGYTF. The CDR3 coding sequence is TGTGCCAGCCGTGGAGCGGAGAACTATGGCTACACCTTC.

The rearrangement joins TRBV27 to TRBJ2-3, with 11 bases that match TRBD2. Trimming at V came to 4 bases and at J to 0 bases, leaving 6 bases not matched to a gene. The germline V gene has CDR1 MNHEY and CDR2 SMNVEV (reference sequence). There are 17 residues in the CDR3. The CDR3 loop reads CASSYPRTSGSTDTQYF. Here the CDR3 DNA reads TGTGCCAGCAGTTACCCCAGGACTAGCGGGAGCACAGATACGCAGTATTTT.

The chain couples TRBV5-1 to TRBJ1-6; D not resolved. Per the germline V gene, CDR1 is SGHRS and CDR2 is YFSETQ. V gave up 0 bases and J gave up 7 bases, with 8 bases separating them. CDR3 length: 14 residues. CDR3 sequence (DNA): TGCGCCAGCAGCTTGGACGCAGTCAATTCACCCCTCCACTTT. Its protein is CASSLDAVNSPLHF.

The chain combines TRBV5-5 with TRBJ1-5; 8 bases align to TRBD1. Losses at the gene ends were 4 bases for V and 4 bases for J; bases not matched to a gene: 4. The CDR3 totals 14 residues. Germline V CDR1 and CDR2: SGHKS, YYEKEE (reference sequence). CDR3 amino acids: CASSPGQVNQPQHF. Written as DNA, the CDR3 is TGTGCCAGCAGCCCGGGACAGGTAAATCAGCCCCAGCATTTT. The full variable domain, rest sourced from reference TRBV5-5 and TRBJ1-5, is DAGVTQSPTHLIKTRGQQVTLRCSPISGHKSVSWYQQVLGQGPQFIFQYYEKEERGRGNFPDRFSARQFPNYSSELNVNALLLGDSALYLCASSPGQVNQPQHFGDGTRLSIL.

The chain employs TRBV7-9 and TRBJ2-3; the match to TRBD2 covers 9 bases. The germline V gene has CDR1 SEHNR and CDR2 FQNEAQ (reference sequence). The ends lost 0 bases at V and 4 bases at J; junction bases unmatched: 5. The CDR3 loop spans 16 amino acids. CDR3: CASSLASGRGADTQYF. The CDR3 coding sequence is TGTGCCAGCAGCTTAGCTAGCGGGAGAGGGGCAGATACGCAGTATTTT.

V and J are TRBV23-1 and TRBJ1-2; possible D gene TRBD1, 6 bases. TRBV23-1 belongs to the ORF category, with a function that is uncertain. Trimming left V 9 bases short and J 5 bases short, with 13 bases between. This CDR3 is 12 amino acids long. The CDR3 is CASVRTEYGYTF. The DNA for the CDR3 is TGCGCCAGTGTTCGGACAGAGTATGGCTACACCTTC.

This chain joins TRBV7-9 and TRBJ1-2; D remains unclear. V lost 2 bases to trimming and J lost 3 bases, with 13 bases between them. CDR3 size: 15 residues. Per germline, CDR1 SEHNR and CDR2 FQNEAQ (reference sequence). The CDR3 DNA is TGTGCCAGCAGCTTAAAATACACATCTGACTATGGCTACACCTTC. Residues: CASSLKYTSDYGYTF.

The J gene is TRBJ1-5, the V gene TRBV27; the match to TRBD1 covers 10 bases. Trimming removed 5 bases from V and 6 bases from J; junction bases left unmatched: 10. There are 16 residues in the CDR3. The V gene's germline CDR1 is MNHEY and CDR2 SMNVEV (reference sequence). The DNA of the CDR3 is TGTGCCAGCAGTGCGGCCCCCGGGACAGGGGTTCAGCCCCAGCATTTT. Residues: CASSAAPGTGVQPQHF.

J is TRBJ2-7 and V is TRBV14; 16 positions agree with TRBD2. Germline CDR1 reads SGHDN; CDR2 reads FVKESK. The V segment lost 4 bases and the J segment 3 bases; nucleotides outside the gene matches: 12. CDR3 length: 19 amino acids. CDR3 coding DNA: TGTGCCAGCAGCCGTGGGACTAGCGGGAGGGCCGTCTTACTCTACGAGCAGTACTTC. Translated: CASSRGTSGRAVLLYEQYF.

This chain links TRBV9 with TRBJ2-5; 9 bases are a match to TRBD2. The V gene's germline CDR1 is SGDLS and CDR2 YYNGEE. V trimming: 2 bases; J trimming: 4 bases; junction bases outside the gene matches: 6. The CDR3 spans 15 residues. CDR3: CASSVSSGAPETQYF. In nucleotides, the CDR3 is TGTGCCAGCAGCGTTTCTAGCGGGGCCCCAGAGACCCAGTACTTC.

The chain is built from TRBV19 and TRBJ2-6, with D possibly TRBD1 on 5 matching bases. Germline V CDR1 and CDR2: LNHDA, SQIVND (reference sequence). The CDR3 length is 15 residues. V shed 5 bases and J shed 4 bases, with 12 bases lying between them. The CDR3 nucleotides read TGTGCCAGTAGTCTCAGGGCCAACGGGGCCAACGTCCTGACTTTC. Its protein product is CASSLRANGANVLTF. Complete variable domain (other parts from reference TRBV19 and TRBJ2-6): DGGITQSPKYLFRKEGQNVTLSCEQNLNHDAMYWYRQDPGQGLRLIYYSQIVNDFQKGDIAEGYSVSREKKESFPLTVTSAQKNPTAFYLCASSLRANGANVLTFGAGSRLTVL.

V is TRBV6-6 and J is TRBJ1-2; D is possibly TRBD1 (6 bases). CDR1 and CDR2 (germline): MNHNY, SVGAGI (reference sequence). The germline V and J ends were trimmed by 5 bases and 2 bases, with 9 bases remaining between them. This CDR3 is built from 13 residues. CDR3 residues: CASSPTGNYGYTF. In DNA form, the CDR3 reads TGTGCCAGCAGTCCCACAGGGAACTATGGCTACACCTTC.

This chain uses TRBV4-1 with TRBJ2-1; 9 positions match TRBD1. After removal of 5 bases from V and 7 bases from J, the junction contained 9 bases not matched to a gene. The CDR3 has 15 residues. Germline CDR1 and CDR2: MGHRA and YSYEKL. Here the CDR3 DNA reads TGCGCCAGCAGCGCACCGGGACAGGGAAAGAATGAGCAGTTCTTC. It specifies CASSAPGQGKNEQFF.

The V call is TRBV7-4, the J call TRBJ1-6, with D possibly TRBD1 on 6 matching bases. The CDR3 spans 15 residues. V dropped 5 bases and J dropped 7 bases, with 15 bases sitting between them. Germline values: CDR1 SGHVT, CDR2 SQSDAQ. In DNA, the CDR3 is TGTGCCAGCAGCCTGAAAGGACAGTTCAATTCACCCCTCCACTTT. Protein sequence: CASSLKGQFNSPLHF. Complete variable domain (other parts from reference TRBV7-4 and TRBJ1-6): GAGVSQSPRYKVAKRGRDVALRCDSISGHVTLYWYRQTLGQGSEVLTYSQSDAQRDKSGRPSGRFSAERPERSVSTLKIQRTEQGDSAVYLCASSLKGQFNSPLHFGNGTRLTVT.